These 21 T cell receptor beta chains came from one sample sequenced in a study of T cell responses to AZD1222 COVID-19 vaccine. Clones were sequenced by immunoSEQ multiplex PCR, and TCRdb holds only the in-frame ones, with some missing. The sample consists of around 190,000 clones, about 89% of them appearing once. The sequencing used peripheral blood, collected 28 days after the second AZD1222 dose. These receptors were taken from an adult who received the AZD1222 COVID-19 vaccine.

A few counts support this clone. The rearrangement links TRBV14 to TRBJ1-1; D not resolved. Germline V gene sequence: CDR1 SGHDN, CDR2 FVKESK. The germline V and J ends were trimmed by 5 bases and 1 base, with 8 bases remaining between them. The CDR3 is made up of 13 amino acids. This CDR3 is CASSSYRNTEAFF. The CDR3 DNA reads TGTGCCAGCAGCTCATACAGGAACACTGAAGCTTTCTTT.

Comment on this clone: The sample carries other DNA sequences with the same CDR3. This chain links TRBV24-1 with TRBJ2-1, with a weak D call TRBD1 (6 bases). Trimming removed 4 bases from V and 0 bases from J, with 6 bases in between. The CDR3 contains 14 residues. Germline-derived CDR1 and CDR2 are KGHDR and SFDVKD. The CDR3 nucleotides read TGTGCCACCAGTGAAGGGGGCTCCTACAATGAGCAGTTCTTC. This encodes CATSEGGSYNEQFF.

This rearrangement joins TRBV18 to TRBJ1-2, with D unclear. CDR1 and CDR2 from the germline V gene are KGHSH and LQKENI. V was clipped by 3 bases and J by 8 bases, with 13 bases between them. The CDR3 is 13 amino acids. The CDR3 region has the DNA TGTGCCAGCTCACCGGGAGTTGGTCTCGGCTACACCTTC. The encoded protein is CASSPGVGLGYTF.

The rearrangement joins TRBV19 to TRBJ1-6, with 10 bases matching TRBD1. The germline V gene has CDR1 LNHDA and CDR2 SQIVND (reference sequence). V shed 3 bases, J shed 15 bases, and the junction held 14 bases outside the gene matches. The CDR3 has 16 residues. The CDR3 DNA sequence: TGTGCCAGTAGTATCTTTCCGGGACAGGGGAAGTTGAGCCTCCACTTT. Amino acid sequence: CASSIFPGQGKLSLHF.

This clone was seen a few times. The chain recombines TRBV6-2 or TRBV6-3 with TRBJ2-1; D gene ambiguous. Trimming left V 3 bases short and J 6 bases short, with 9 bases between. The CDR3 covers 13 residues. The germline CDR1 and CDR2 sequences are MNHEY and SVGEGT. In nucleotides, the CDR3 is TGTGCCAGCAGTTATTCATCTATCAATGAGCAGTTCTTC. Its translation is CASSYSSINEQFF.

The rearrangement joins TRBV30 to TRBJ1-5; D is uncertain. The germline gives CDR1 GTSNPN, CDR2 SVGIG (reference sequence). V was shortened by 1 base and J by 4 bases, with 5 bases between the two germline ends. This CDR3 contains 12 residues. CDR3 nucleotides: TGTGCCTGGAGTGGATCAAATCAGCCCCAGCATTTT. This encodes CAWSGSNQPQHF.

In the case of this clone: Other DNA sequences in this sample translate to the same CDR3. J is TRBJ1-1 and V is TRBV19, with TRBD1 identical over 9 bases. J gave up 1 base and V 8 bases, and 2 bases lay outside the gene matches. This CDR3 contains 13 residues. Germline V gives CDR1 LNHDA, CDR2 SQIVND (reference sequence). CDR3 sequence: CASSDRGNTEAFF. The DNA of the CDR3 is TGTGCCAGTTCGGACAGGGGGAACACTGAAGCTTTCTTT.

The chain has TRBV6-5 and TRBJ1-5; D not certain. CDR3 length: 15 residues. The V and J ends lost 0 bases and 4 bases respectively, with 10 bases between them. Germline CDR1 reads MNHEY; CDR2 reads SVGAGI. The CDR3 loop is CASSYSSQANQPQHF. The CDR3 bases are TGTGCCAGCAGTTACTCGTCGCAGGCTAATCAGCCCCAGCATTTT.

This chain links TRBV5-1 with TRBJ2-4; no clear D. Germline V gives CDR1 SGHRS, CDR2 YFSETQ. V was clipped by 0 bases and J by 5 bases, with 9 bases between them. CDR3 length equals 14 residues. The CDR3: CASSLAGRQNIQYF. The DNA of the CDR3 is TGCGCCAGCAGCTTGGCCGGCCGCCAAAACATTCAGTACTTC.

This sequence joins TRBV30 and TRBJ1-3, with a weak D call TRBD1 (6 bases). Germline CDR1 and CDR2: GTSNPN and SVGIG (reference sequence). This CDR3 contains 15 residues. Between the trimmed V and J ends, which lost 7 bases and 2 bases, there was a span of 18 bases. DNA of the CDR3: TGTGCCTTTATCCCCCGGGGGGCCACTGGAAACACCATATATTTT. It translates to CAFIPRGATGNTIYF.

The rearrangement links TRBV7-2 to TRBJ1-2, with D uncertain. This CDR3 is built from 14 residues. The germline gives CDR1 SGHTA, CDR2 FQGNSA. Trimming removed 1 base from V and 4 bases from J, with 10 bases in between. The CDR3 DNA is TGTGCCAGCAGCTTAGGGGCCCTCTCCTATGGCTACACCTTC. It translates to CASSLGALSYGYTF.

The gene calls are TRBV15 and TRBJ2-7, with unresolved D. V dropped 0 bases and J dropped 1 base, with 10 bases sitting between them. Germline V CDR1 and CDR2: LNHNV, YYDKDF (reference sequence). The CDR3 is 15 residues long. CDR3: CATSREYGLSYEQYF. The CDR3 DNA reads TGTGCCACCAGCAGAGAGTACGGCCTTTCCTACGAGCAGTACTTC.

This clone was detected a few times. The junction and the germline gene differ at one end; a read error may be behind it. The rearrangement links TRBV7-7 to TRBJ2-7, with 12 positions matching TRBD2. This CDR3 contains 15 residues. Per the germline V gene, CDR1 is SSHAT and CDR2 is FNYEAQ (reference sequence). The CDR3 nucleotides are TGTGCTAGCAGCCACCGACTAGCGGGAGAAGGGGAGCAGTACTTC. It is translated as CASSHRLAGEGEQYF.

The chain is built from TRBV11-2 and TRBJ2-2, with 11 bases aligning to TRBD2. Germline trimming cut 3 bases from V and 5 bases from J; bases unmatched to any gene: 14. The germline gives CDR1 SGHAT, CDR2 FQNNGV. This CDR3 spans 19 amino acids. CDR3 sequence reads: CASSFSLAGEFTRTGELFF. Written as DNA, the CDR3 is TGTGCCAGCAGCTTCTCACTAGCGGGGGAATTTACGCGAACCGGGGAGCTGTTTTTT.

The V gene is TRBV21-1, the J gene TRBJ1-5; TRBD1 reflects the table's D call only, with no check against the DNA. TRBV21-1 is flagged as a pseudogene. CDR3 length equals 15 residues. CDR3 amino acids: CASCRTADINQPQHF. The DNA of the CDR3 is TGTGCCAGCTGTCGGACAGCCGATATAAATCAGCCCCAGCATTTT.

This chain connects TRBV6-5 to TRBJ2-6; no clear D. Trimming took 7 bases from V and 0 from J, leaving 10 bases between them. Germline assignment: CDR1 MNHEY and CDR2 SVGAGI. This CDR3 has 15 amino acids. The CDR3 region has the DNA TGTGCCAGCACCCTCGACGTCTCTGGGGCCAACGTCCTGACTTTC. Its translation: CASTLDVSGANVLTF.

This clone has only one observation. The chain links TRBV25-1 to TRBJ2-2; possible D gene TRBD2, 6 bases. The CDR3 has 13 amino acids. Germline CDR1 is MGHDK and CDR2 is SYGVNS. V was clipped by 10 bases and J by 0 bases, with 9 bases between them. The CDR3 reads CATGTPNTGELFF. The CDR3 DNA follows: TGTGCCACCGGGACTCCGAACACCGGGGAGCTGTTTTTT.

The chain carries TRBV25-1 and TRBJ1-1; 7 nucleotides line up with TRBD1. After removal of 7 bases from V and 5 bases from J, the junction contained 7 bases not matched to a gene. The CDR3 runs 13 residues. The germline CDR1 and CDR2 sequences are MGHDK and SYGVNS. This chain's CDR3 is CASKRQGGTEAFF. CDR3 DNA: TGTGCCAGCAAAAGACAGGGTGGGACTGAAGCTTTCTTT.

The J gene is TRBJ2-5, the V gene TRBV2; D remains ambiguous. V was clipped by 3 bases and J by 3 bases, with 8 bases between them. The germline V gene has CDR1 SNHLY and CDR2 FYNNEI. The CDR3 length is 13 residues. CDR3 in amino acids: CASSDWSKETQYF. The CDR3 coding sequence is TGTGCCAGCAGTGATTGGAGTAAAGAGACCCAGTACTTC.

The chain has TRBV30 and TRBJ1-5, with TRBD1 matching 7 bases. Germline CDR1 reads GTSNPN; CDR2 reads SVGIG (reference sequence). J gave up 6 bases and V 5 bases, and 13 bases lay outside the gene matches. The CDR3 has 15 amino acids. CDR3 protein: CAWAPGGAGSQPQHF. DNA of the CDR3: TGTGCCTGGGCCCCAGGGGGAGCAGGCAGTCAGCCCCAGCATTTT.

This chain links TRBV6-2 or TRBV6-3 with TRBJ2-3; D might be TRBD1 or TRBD2, each matching 5 bases. The CDR3 extends over 14 amino acids. With 2 bases removed from V and 2 bases from J, the gap between germline ends came to 8 bases. Germline V CDR1 and CDR2: MNHEY, SVGEGT. The CDR3 DNA is TGTGCCAGCAGTTACCTGGGGGTCACAGATACGCAGTATTTT. It encodes CASSYLGVTDTQYF.